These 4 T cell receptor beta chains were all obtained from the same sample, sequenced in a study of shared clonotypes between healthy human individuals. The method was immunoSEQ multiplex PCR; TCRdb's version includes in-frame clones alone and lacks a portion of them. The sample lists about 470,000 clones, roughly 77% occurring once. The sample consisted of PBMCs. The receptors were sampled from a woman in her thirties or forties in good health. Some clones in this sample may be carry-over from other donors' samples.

The DNA for the CDR3 is TGTGCCAGCACCCGACTCGGGGGAGGGAAAGAGACCCAGTACTTC. Its translation is CASTRLGGGKETQYF. V is TRBV7-8 and J is TRBJ2-5; TRBD2 aligns across 7 bases. CDR1 and CDR2 from the germline V gene are SGHVS and FQNEAQ. Trimming removed 7 bases from V and 3 bases from J; junction bases left unmatched: 11. This CDR3 comprises 15 residues.

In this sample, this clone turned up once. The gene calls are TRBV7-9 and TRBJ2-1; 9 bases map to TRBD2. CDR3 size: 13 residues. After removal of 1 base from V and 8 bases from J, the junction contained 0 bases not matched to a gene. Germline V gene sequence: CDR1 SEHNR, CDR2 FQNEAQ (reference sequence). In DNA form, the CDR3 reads TGTGCCAGCAGCTTAGGGACTAGCGATGAGCAGTTCTTC. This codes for CASSLGTSDEQFF.

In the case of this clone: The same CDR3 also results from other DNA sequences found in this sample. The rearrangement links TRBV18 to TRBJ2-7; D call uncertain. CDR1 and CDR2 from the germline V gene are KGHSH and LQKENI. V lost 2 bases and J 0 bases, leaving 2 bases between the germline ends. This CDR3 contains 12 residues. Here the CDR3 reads CASSPSSYEQYF. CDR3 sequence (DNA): TGTGCCAGCTCACCAAGCTCCTACGAGCAGTACTTC. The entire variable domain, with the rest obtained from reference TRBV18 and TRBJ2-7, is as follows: NAGVMQNPRHLVRRRGQEARLRCSPMKGHSHVYWYRQLPEEGLKFMVYLQKENIIDESGMPKERFSAEFPKEGPSILRIQQVVRGDSAAYFCASSPSSYEQYFGPGTRLTVT.

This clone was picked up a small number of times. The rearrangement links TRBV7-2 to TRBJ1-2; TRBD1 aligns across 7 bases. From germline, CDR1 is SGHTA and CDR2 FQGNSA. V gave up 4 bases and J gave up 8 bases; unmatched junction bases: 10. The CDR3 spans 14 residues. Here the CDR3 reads CASSSRDRVGGYTF. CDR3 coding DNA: TGTGCCAGCAGCTCCCGTGACAGGGTAGGCGGCTACACCTTC.